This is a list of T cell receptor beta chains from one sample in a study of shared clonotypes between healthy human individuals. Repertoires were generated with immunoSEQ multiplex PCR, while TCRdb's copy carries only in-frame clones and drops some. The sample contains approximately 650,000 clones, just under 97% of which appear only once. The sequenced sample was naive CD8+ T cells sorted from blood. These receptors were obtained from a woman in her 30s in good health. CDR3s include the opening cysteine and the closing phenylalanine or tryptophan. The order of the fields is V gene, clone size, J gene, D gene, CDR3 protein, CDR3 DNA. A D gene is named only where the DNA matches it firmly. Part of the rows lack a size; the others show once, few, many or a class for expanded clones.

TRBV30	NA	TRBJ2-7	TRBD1	CAWSAGTAYEQYF	TGTGCCTGGAGTGCGGGGACAGCCTACGAGCAGTACTTC
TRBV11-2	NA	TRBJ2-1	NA	CASSLSGFLHDNEQFF	TGTGCCAGCAGCTTATCGGGCTTCCTACATGACAATGAGCAGTTCTTC
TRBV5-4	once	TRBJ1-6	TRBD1	CASSSGQTNSPLHF	TGTGCCAGCAGCTCGGGACAGACTAATTCACCCCTCCACTTT
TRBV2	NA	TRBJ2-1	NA	CASGWTESSYNEQFF	TGTGCCAGCGGATGGACAGAGAGCTCCTACAATGAGCAGTTCTTC
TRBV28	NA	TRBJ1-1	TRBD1	CASSPDLTGGRVNTEAFF	TGTGCCAGCAGTCCCGACCTGACAGGGGGCAGGGTGAACACTGAAGCTTTCTTT
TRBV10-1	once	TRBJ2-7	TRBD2	CASRYQRETSYEQYF	TGCGCCAGCAGGTATCAGCGGGAGACTTCCTACGAGCAGTACTTC
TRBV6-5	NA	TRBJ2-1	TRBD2	CASSPLAVLYNEQFF	TGTGCCAGCAGTCCGCTAGCGGTTTTATACAATGAGCAGTTCTTC
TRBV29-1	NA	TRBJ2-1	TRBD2	CSVEDPSGREDGPWNEQFF	TGCAGCGTTGAAGACCCTAGCGGAAGGGAGGATGGTCCCTGGAATGAGCAGTTCTTC
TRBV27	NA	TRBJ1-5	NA	CASKARQPQHF	TGTGCCAGCAAAGCTCGTCAGCCCCAGCATTTT
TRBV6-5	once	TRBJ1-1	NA	CASSYAEDTEAFF	TGTGCCAGCAGTTACGCGGAGGACACTGAAGCTTTCTTT
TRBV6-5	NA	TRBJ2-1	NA	CASTHGGSSYNEQFF	TGTGCCAGCACCCATGGGGGGAGCTCCTACAATGAGCAGTTCTTC
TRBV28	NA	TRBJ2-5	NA	CASSYTPKQKQETQYF	TGTGCCAGCAGCTATACCCCCAAGCAGAAACAAGAGACCCAGTACTTC
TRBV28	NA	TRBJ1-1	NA	CASSSLMNTEAFF	TGTGCCAGCAGTAGTCTCATGAACACTGAAGCTTTCTTT
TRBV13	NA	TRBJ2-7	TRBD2	CASTLAGSFSEQYF	TGTGCCAGCACCCTAGCGGGGAGTTTCTCCGAGCAGTACTTC
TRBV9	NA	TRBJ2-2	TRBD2	CASSGGLAGGATGELFF	TGTGCCAGCAGCGGTGGACTAGCGGGAGGTGCCACCGGGGAGCTGTTTTTT
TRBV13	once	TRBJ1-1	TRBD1	CASSLGGRYTEAFF	TGTGCCAGCAGCCTAGGGGGCCGGTACACTGAAGCTTTCTTT
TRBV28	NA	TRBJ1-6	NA	CASSSTDGPYNSPLHF	TGTGCCAGCAGTTCCACCGACGGCCCCTATAATTCACCCCTCCACTTT
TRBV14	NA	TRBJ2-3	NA	CASSPWGRSADTQYF	TGTGCCAGCAGCCCGTGGGGACGAAGCGCAGATACGCAGTATTTT
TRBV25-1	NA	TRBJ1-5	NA	CASSAIRPQVYSNQPQHF	TGTGCCAGCAGCGCTATACGCCCACAGGTTTATAGCAATCAGCCCCAGCATTTT
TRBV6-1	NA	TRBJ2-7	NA	CASSEEGGTPYEQYF	TGTGCCAGCAGCGAAGAGGGGGGTACACCCTACGAGCAGTACTTC
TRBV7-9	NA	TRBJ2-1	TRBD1	CASSPTGGNEQFF	TGTGCCAGCAGCCCTACAGGGGGGAATGAGCAGTTCTTC
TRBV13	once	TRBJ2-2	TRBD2	CASSEGTSGTGELFF	TGTGCCAGCAGCGAAGGGACTAGTGGGACCGGGGAGCTGTTTTTT
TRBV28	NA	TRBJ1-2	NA	CASSSPGVVNYGYTF	TGTGCCAGCAGTTCCCCTGGGGTGGTTAACTATGGCTACACCTTC
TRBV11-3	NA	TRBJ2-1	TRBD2	CASSLASGRPTYNEQFF	TGTGCCAGCAGCTTAGCTAGCGGGAGGCCCACCTACAATGAGCAGTTCTTC
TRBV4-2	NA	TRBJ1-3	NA	CASSQEARSEENTIYF	TGTGCCAGCAGCCAAGAGGCCAGGTCAGAGGAAAACACCATATATTTT
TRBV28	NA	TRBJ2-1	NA	CASSLSLLTGNEQFF	TGTGCCAGCAGTTTGTCGTTGTTAACCGGGAATGAGCAGTTCTTC
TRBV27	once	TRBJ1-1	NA	CASSLSTGGYTEAFF	TGTGCCAGCAGTTTATCGACAGGAGGTTACACTGAAGCTTTCTTT
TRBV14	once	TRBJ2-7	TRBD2	CASSQEVSGNYEQYF	TGTGCCAGCAGCCAAGAGGTTAGCGGGAACTACGAGCAGTACTTC
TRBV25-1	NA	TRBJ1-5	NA	CASTLGGGTQHF	TGTGCCAGCACCCTAGGGGGGGGTACCCAGCATTTT
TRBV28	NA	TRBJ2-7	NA	CASSRDNPYEQYF	TGTGCCAGCAGTCGGGACAATCCCTACGAGCAGTACTTC
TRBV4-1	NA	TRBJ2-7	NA	CASSQDLGAPYEQYF	TGCGCCAGCAGCCAAGATTTGGGGGCTCCCTACGAGCAGTACTTC
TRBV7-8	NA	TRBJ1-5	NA	CASSSTRATDNQPQHF	TGTGCCAGCAGCTCTACCCGGGCGACCGACAATCAGCCCCAGCATTTT
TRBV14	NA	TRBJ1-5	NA	CASSLSALFNQPQHF	TGTGCCAGCAGCCTCTCGGCCCTTTTCAATCAGCCCCAGCATTTT
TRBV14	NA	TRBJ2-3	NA	CASSHVAFAYTQYF	TGTGCCAGCAGCCACGTCGCCTTCGCTTACACGCAGTATTTT
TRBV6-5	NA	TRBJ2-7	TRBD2	CASSSGGSSYEQYF	TGTGCCAGCAGTTCGGGGGGATCGTCCTACGAGCAGTACTTC
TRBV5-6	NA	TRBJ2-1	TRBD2	CASSFAGGGQFF	TGTGCCAGCAGCTTCGCGGGAGGGGGGCAGTTCTTC
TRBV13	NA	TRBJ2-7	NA	CASSLIPHEQYF	TGTGCCAGCAGCTTAATCCCCCACGAGCAGTACTTC
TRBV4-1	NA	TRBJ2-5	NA	CASSQRPETQYF	TGCGCCAGCAGCCAACGACCGGAGACCCAGTACTTC
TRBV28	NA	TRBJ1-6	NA	CASSSITEEDSYNSPLHF	TGTGCCAGCAGTTCCATAACCGAAGAGGACTCCTATAATTCACCCCTCCACTTT
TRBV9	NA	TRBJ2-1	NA	CASSGGLGNEQFF	TGTGCCAGCAGCGGGGGCCTGGGCAATGAGCAGTTCTTC
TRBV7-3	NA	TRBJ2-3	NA	CASSSSGTSTDTQYF	TGTGCCAGCAGCTCTTCCGGGACTAGCACAGATACGCAGTATTTT
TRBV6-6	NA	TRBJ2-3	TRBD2	CASTKAGTSPDTQYF	TGTGCCAGCACGAAAGCCGGGACTAGCCCAGATACGCAGTATTTT
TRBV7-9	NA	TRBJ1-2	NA	CASSFQVESVYGYTF	TGTGCCAGCAGCTTCCAGGTTGAGTCTGTCTATGGCTACACCTTC
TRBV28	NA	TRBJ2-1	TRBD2	CASSSQGGSSYNEQFF	TGTGCCAGCAGTTCCCAGGGCGGGAGCTCCTACAATGAGCAGTTCTTC
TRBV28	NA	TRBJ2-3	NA	CASTRGRGWGTDTQYF	TGTGCCAGCACCCGCGGCAGGGGATGGGGTACAGATACGCAGTATTTT
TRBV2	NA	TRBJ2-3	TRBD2	CASSPRTSGSTDTQYF	TGTGCCAGCAGTCCGCGGACTAGCGGGAGCACAGATACGCAGTATTTT
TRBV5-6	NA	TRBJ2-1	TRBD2	CASSPMTSGDYNEQFF	TGTGCCAGCAGCCCGATGACTAGCGGAGACTACAATGAGCAGTTCTTC